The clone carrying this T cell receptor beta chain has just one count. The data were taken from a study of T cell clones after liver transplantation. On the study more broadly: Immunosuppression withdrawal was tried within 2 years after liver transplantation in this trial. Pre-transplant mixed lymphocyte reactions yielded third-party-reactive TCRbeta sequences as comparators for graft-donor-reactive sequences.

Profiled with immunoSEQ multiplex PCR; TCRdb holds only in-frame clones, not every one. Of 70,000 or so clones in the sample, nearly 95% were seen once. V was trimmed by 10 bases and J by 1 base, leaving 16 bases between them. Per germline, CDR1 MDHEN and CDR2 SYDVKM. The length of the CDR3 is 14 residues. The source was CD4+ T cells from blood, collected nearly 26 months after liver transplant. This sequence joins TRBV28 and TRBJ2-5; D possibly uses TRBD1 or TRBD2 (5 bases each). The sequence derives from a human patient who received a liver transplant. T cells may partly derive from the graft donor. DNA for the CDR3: TGTGCCACAGCCTATCGGGACGGCCAAGAGACCCAGTACTTC. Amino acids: CATAYRDGQETQYF. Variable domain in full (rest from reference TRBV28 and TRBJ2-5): DVKVTQSSRYLVKRTGEKVFLECVQDMDHENMFWYRQDPGLGLRLIYFSYDVKMKEKGDIPEGYSVSREKKERFSLILESASTNQTSMYLCATAYRDGQETQYFGPGTRLLVL.